This TCR beta chain was documented in a study of OX40 agonist ivuxolimab in advanced cancers. The germline V gene encodes CDR1 SGHTA and CDR2 FQGNSA. CDR3 length: 13 amino acids. Trimming took 8 bases from V and 3 from J, leaving 13 bases between them. TCRdb's table, derived via immunoSEQ multiplex PCR, lists solely in-frame clones and lacks some. The sample lists around 60,000 clones; approximately 80% were seen once. The clonotype originates from an adult with an advanced solid tumor such as melanoma, head and neck, liver or kidney cancer. J is TRBJ1-1 and V is TRBV7-2; perhaps TRBD1 as D (5 bases). Sequenced here: CD4+ or CD8+ T cells sorted from blood, sampled in a trial of the OX40 agonist ivuxolimab. CDR3 bases: TGTGCCAGCGGCCAGGGCCTTGACACTGAAGCTTTCTTT. This sequence encodes CASGQGLDTEAFF.